This T cell receptor (beta chain) is from a study of a mutant IDH1 vaccine in newly diagnosed glioma. Overall study: Vaccination started 4-6 weeks after radiotherapy alone, or with temozolomide cycles. Those enrolled had earlier been treated with radiotherapy, temozolomide, or both, mostly both. In the visit schedule, V12 fell in week 35, while V13 fell in week 47.

Turning to this clone: The antigen remains undetermined.

Time point specified: week 35, safety follow-up. A 20-mer mutant IDH1 peptide at 300 ug was injected subcutaneously with topical imiquimod. The CDR3 sequence is 14 residues long. CDR1 SGHTA and CDR2 FQGNSA come from the germline V gene. The V and J ends lost 6 bases and 5 bases respectively, with 13 bases between them. TCRdb's table, derived via immunoSEQ multiplex PCR, lists solely in-frame clones and lacks some. Counted here are tens of thousands of clones, more than 70% occurring once; the ten biggest clones make up around 5.7%. The sample consisted of PBMCs, taken from a glioma patient whose treatment included an IDH1 peptide vaccine. V is TRBV7-2 and J is TRBJ2-2; perhaps TRBD2 as D (7 bases). The receptor was isolated from a middle-aged woman with glioma. The CDR3 sequence: CASSSGEGTGELFF. The DNA for the CDR3 is TGTGCCAGCAGTTCAGGGGAGGGGACCGGGGAGCTGTTTTTT.